The 2 T cell receptor beta chains given below trace back to one sample, sequenced in a study of a mutant IDH1 vaccine in newly diagnosed glioma. Their recognized antigens are unknown. Time point in this sample: week 47, end of study. Doses comprised 300 ug of mutant IDH1 20-mer peptide each, plus topical imiquimod. This table comes from immunoSEQ multiplex PCR, and its TCRdb copy is limited to in-frame clones, with some not included. Of around 33,000 clones in the sample, 87% are singletons; the top ten hold about 11%. The sequenced sample was PBMCs, obtained from a glioma patient whose treatment included an IDH1 peptide vaccine. The origin of the receptors is a woman aged 25 to 39 with glioma.

The V and J genes are TRBV6-4 and TRBJ2-7; D not certain. The V gene's germline CDR1 is MRHNA and CDR2 SNTAGT. The V and J ends lost 4 bases and 1 base respectively, with 20 bases between them. The CDR3 has 17 amino acids. CDR3 in DNA: TGTGCCAGCAGTGGGGAAGCTTTCTCGGCAAGGTCCTACGAGCAGTACTTC. Amino acid sequence: CASSGEAFSARSYEQYF.

The sample holds one count of this clone. The V and J genes are TRBV29-1 and TRBJ2-5, with 9 bases matching TRBD1. The germline V gene has CDR1 SQVTM and CDR2 ANQGSEA. With 7 bases clipped from V and 5 bases from J, the junction kept 8 bases outside the gene matches. The CDR3 spans 13 residues. The DNA for the CDR3 is TGCAGCGGGCATACAGGGGGCCGGGAGACCCAGTACTTC. Its translation is CSGHTGGRETQYF.